The rows below give T cell receptor beta chains drawn from one sample of a study of cytomegalovirus exposure and HLA in healthy donors. TCRdb keeps only in-frame clones here, not all; method: immunoSEQ multiplex PCR. The sample lists approximately 110,000 clones; roughly 82% were seen once. The sample consisted of PBMCs. The source of these receptors is a woman aged 55-69 years in good health and CMV-seropositive. Each CDR3 is given with its conserved first and last residue. A D gene is named only where the DNA matches it firmly. Rows may omit the clone size; those that give it use once, few, many or a size class.

j_gene: TRBJ2-7
v_gene: TRBV4-1
abundance: once
d_gene: TRBD1
CDR3nt: TGCGCCAGCAGCACCCCCGACAGGGAGATGTACGAGCAGTACTTC
CDR3aa: CASSTPDREMYEQYF

j_gene: TRBJ2-1
v_gene: TRBV12-5
abundance: .
d_gene: TRBD2
CDR3nt: TGTGCTAGTGCCCGGGGGGGAACTACGAGCAATGAGCAGTTCTTC
CDR3aa: CASARGGTTSNEQFF

j_gene: TRBJ2-7
v_gene: TRBV7-8
abundance: .
d_gene: TRBD1
CDR3nt: TGTGCCAGCAGCTTATTTCGTTTTCGGTCGGGACAGCTGAGCTCCTACGAGCAGTACTTC
CDR3aa: CASSLFRFRSGQLSSYEQYF

j_gene: TRBJ1-3
v_gene: TRBV7-2
abundance: .
d_gene: TRBD1
CDR3nt: TGTGCCAGCAGCTTAGCGGGACAGCCCGGAAACACCATATATTTT
CDR3aa: CASSLAGQPGNTIYF

j_gene: TRBJ2-2
v_gene: TRBV19
abundance: .
d_gene: .
CDR3nt: TGTGCCAGTAGTCCCTGGGACAAAAACACCGGGGAGCTGTTTTTT
CDR3aa: CASSPWDKNTGELFF

j_gene: TRBJ2-7
v_gene: TRBV6-6
abundance: .
d_gene: TRBD1
CDR3nt: TGTGCCAGCAGTTACCTCCCGGGGACAGGGTCTTTCGAGCAGTACTTC
CDR3aa: CASSYLPGTGSFEQYF

j_gene: TRBJ1-3
v_gene: TRBV28
abundance: .
d_gene: TRBD1
CDR3nt: TGTGCCAGCAGACCAACAGGGGACAACTTCGGAAACACCATATATTTT
CDR3aa: CASRPTGDNFGNTIYF

j_gene: TRBJ1-1
v_gene: TRBV6-5
abundance: .
d_gene: .
CDR3nt: TGTGCCAGCAGTTTCGGGACTGCCTCTGAAGCTTTCTTT
CDR3aa: CASSFGTASEAFF

j_gene: TRBJ2-1
v_gene: TRBV7-9
abundance: .
d_gene: TRBD2
CDR3nt: TGTGCCAGCAGCCCAGGTGGACTAGGTGGCAATGAGCAGTTCTTC
CDR3aa: CASSPGGLGGNEQFF

j_gene: TRBJ1-2
v_gene: TRBV6-1
abundance: .
d_gene: .
CDR3nt: TGTGCCAGCAGTGAACAGGCAGGGTTAGATGGCTACACCTTC
CDR3aa: CASSEQAGLDGYTF

j_gene: TRBJ2-5
v_gene: TRBV11-2
abundance: .
d_gene: TRBD2
CDR3nt: TGTGCCAGCAGCGTCGGGACTAGCGGGGGGACCGGGGAGACCCAGTACTTC
CDR3aa: CASSVGTSGGTGETQYF

j_gene: TRBJ2-5
v_gene: TRBV18
abundance: .
d_gene: .
CDR3nt: TGTGCCAGCTCACCGGGGCTATTACCGTACCAAGAGACCCAGTACTTC
CDR3aa: CASSPGLLPYQETQYF

j_gene: TRBJ2-7
v_gene: TRBV4-1
abundance: .
d_gene: TRBD2
CDR3nt: TGCGCCAGCAGCCAATTATGGACTAGCGGGATCTACTCCTACGAGCAGTACTTC
CDR3aa: CASSQLWTSGIYSYEQYF

j_gene: TRBJ2-7
v_gene: TRBV2
abundance: .
d_gene: TRBD1
CDR3nt: TGTGCCAGCAGTGAAAACAGGGGGGACGAGCAGTACTTC
CDR3aa: CASSENRGDEQYF

j_gene: TRBJ1-5
v_gene: TRBV5-1
abundance: few
d_gene: TRBD1
CDR3nt: TGCGCCAGCAGCATCGGGACAGTGGAGAATCAGCCCCAGCATTTT
CDR3aa: CASSIGTVENQPQHF

j_gene: TRBJ2-3
v_gene: TRBV7-2
abundance: .
d_gene: TRBD2
CDR3nt: TGTGCCAGCAGCTTGGGCGGGGGATCGGATACGCAGTATTTT
CDR3aa: CASSLGGGSDTQYF